The sequence of this T cell receptor (beta chain) was determined in a study of blood T cell repertoires in COVID-19. As handled by the study authors: Estimation of nucleated cell counts relied on the amplification of reference gene primers. Profiled with immunoSEQ multiplex PCR; TCRdb holds only in-frame clones, not every one. V and J calls and clone size are those listed in that table; D and trimming were worked out from the DNA. This sample has about 200,000 clones, with around 80% found just once. Sequences were obtained from peripheral blood. This receptor was obtained from a woman in her seventies with acute or convalescent COVID-19.

CDR3 coding DNA: TGTGCCAGCAGCACGACAGGGGCGATTGAAGCTTTCTTT. Translation gives CASSTTGAIEAFF. The chain links TRBV6-6 to TRBJ1-1; 8 bases match TRBD1. V shed 6 bases and J 7 bases; nucleotides not matched to a gene: 7. Per germline, CDR1 MNHNY and CDR2 SVGAGI (reference sequence). CDR3 length equals 13 residues.